This TCR beta chain appears in the sequencing data of a study of shared clonotypes between healthy human individuals. Turning to the study itself: Donor ages ranged 18 to 49 years: a couple of women, a few men. The study, taken as a whole, reports: Naive subsets usually exceeded memory subsets in estimated richness. Shared clonotypes across all four donors exceeded non-shared ones in generation probability.

This clone came up once. Its antigen is unidentified. CD8 cells regarded as naive lacked CD45RO, were positively chosen for CCR7, and omitted terminally differentiated effector memory CD45RA+ cells. CDR1 and CDR2 (germline): MNHEY, SMNVEV (reference sequence). Trimming shortened V by 5 bases and J by 7 bases, and 17 bases separated the two germline ends. The CDR3 loop spans 15 amino acids. Authors' processing steps: As immunoSEQ supplied junction-only sequences (without quality scores), filtering differed. The assay was immunoSEQ multiplex PCR, and TCRdb's table has in-frame clones only and misses some. From that table come the V and J calls and clone size; the DNA was used to work out D and trimming. Of hundreds of thousands of clones listed, approximately 90% are singletons.

The rearrangement joins TRBV27 to TRBJ1-4, with D tentatively TRBD1 (5 bases). This TCR was sampled from a man aged 30-40 years in good health. Sequencing used naive CD8+ T cells sorted from blood. Written as DNA, the CDR3 is TGTGCCAGCAGTCCCGCAGGGATCTGGAGTGAAAAACTGTTTTTT. Amino acids: CASSPAGIWSEKLFF.